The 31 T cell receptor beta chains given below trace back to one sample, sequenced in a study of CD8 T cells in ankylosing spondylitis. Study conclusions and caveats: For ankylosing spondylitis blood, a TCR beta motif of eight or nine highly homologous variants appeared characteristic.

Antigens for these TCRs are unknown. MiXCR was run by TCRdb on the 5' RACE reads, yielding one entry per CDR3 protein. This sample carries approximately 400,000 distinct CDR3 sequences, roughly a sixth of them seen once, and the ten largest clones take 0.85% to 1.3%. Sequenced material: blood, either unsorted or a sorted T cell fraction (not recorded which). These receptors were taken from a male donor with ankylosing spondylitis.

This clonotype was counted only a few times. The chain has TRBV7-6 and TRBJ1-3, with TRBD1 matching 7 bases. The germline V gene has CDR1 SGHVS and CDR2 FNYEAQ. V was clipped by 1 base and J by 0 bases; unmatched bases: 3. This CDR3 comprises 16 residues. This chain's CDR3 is CASSLGGGHSGNTIYF. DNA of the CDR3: TGTGCCAGCAGCTTAGGAGGGGGCCACTCTGGAAACACCATATATTTT.

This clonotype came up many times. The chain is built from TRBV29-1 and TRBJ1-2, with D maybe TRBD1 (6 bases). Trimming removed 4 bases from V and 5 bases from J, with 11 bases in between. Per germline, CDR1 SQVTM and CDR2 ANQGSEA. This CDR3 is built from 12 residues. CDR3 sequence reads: CSVVGGPYGYTF. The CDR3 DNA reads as TGCAGCGTTGTAGGGGGGCCTTATGGCTACACCTTC.

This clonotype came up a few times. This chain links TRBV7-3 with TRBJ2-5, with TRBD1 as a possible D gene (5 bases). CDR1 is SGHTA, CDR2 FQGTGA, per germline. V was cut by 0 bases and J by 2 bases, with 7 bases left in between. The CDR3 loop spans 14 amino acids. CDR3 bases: TGTGCCAGCAGCTTAACGGGGCGTCAAGAGACCCAGTACTTC. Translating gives CASSLTGRQETQYF.

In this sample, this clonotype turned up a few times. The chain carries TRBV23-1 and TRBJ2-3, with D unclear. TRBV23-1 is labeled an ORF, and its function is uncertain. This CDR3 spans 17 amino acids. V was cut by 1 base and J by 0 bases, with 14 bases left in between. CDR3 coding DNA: TGCGCCAGCAGTCAATTGGATCTGGCAGAGAGCACAGATACGCAGTATTTT. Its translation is CASSQLDLAESTDTQYF.

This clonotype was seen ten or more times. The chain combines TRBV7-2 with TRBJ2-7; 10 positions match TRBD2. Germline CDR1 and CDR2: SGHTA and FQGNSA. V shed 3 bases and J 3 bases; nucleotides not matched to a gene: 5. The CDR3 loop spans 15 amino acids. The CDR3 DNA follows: TGTGCCAGCAGCTTTGGAGGGACTAGCGTCTACGAGCAGTACTTC. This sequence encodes CASSFGGTSVYEQYF.

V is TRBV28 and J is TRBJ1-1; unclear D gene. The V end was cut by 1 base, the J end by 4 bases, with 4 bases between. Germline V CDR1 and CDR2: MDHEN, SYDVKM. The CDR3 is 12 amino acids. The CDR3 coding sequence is TGTGCCAGCAGTTTATTCTTCACTGAAGCTTTCTTT. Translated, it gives CASSLFFTEAFF. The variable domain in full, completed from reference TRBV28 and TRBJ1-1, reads DVKVTQSSRYLVKRTGEKVFLECVQDMDHENMFWYRQDPGLGLRLIYFSYDVKMKEKGDIPEGYSVSREKKERFSLILESASTNQTSMYLCASSLFFTEAFFGQGTRLTVV.

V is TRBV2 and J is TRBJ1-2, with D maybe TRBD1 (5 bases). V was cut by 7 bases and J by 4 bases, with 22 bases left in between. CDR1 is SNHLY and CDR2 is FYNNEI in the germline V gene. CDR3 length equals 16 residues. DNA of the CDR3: TGTGCCAGCAAGTCGACAGCCTCACCGGCTGGCTATGGCTACACCTTC. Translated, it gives CASKSTASPAGYGYTF.

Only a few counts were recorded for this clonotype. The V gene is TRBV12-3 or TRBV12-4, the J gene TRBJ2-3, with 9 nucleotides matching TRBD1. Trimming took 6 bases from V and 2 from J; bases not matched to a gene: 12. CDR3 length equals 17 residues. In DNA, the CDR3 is TGTGCCAGCAGACCTCTTCCGGGACAGGGAGACACAGATACGCAGTATTTT. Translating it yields CASRPLPGQGDTDTQYF.

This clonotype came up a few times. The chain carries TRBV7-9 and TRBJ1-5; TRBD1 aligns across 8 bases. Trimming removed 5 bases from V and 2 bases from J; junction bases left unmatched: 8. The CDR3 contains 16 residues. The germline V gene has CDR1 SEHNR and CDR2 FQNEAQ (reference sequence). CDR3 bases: TGTGCCAGCAGCCTATGGACAGGGACAGGCAATCAGCCCCAGCATTTT. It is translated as CASSLWTGTGNQPQHF.

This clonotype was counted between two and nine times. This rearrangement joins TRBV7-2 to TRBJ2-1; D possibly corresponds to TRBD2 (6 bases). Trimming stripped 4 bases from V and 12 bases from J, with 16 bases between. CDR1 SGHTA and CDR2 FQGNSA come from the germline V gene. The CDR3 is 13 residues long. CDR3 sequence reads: CASSWGDSRWQFF. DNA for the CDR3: TGTGCCAGCAGCTGGGGGGACTCCCGATGGCAGTTCTTC.

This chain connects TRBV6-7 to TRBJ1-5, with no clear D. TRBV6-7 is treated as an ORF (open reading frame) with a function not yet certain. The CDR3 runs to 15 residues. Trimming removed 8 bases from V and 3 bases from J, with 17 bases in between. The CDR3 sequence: CASAYLRAFNQPQHF. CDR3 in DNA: TGTGCCAGCGCTTACCTCCGGGCCTTCAATCAGCCCCAGCATTTT.

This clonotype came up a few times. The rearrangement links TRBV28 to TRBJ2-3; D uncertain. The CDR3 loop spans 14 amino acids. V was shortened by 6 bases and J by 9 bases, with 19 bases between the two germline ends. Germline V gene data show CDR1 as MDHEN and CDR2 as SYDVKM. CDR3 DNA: TGTGCCAGCAGCCGAAGTGACTCGGCCGAAACGCAGTATTTT. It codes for CASSRSDSAETQYF.

This CDR3 reads CASSLGSGTNYNEQFF. The CDR3 nucleotides read TGTGCCAGCAGCTTAGGGTCAGGTACCAATTACAATGAGCAGTTCTTC. This chain links TRBV7-2 with TRBJ2-1; no clear D gene. Germline V gives CDR1 SGHTA, CDR2 FQGNSA. V shed 1 base and J shed 4 bases, with 14 bases lying between them. The length of the CDR3 is 16 residues.

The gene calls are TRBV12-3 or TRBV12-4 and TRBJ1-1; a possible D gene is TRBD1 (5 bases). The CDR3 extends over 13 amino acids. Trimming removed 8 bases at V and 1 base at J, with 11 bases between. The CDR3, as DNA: TGTGCCAGCTCTTCGGGGGGGAACACTGAAGCTTTCTTT. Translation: CASSSGGNTEAFF.

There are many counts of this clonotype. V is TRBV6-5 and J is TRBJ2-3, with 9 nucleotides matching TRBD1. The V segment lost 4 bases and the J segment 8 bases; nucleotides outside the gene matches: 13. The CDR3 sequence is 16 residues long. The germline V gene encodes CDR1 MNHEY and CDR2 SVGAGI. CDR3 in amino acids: CASSSFSGTGPGTQYF. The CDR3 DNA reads TGTGCCAGCAGTTCCTTCTCCGGGACAGGGCCTGGTACGCAGTATTTT.

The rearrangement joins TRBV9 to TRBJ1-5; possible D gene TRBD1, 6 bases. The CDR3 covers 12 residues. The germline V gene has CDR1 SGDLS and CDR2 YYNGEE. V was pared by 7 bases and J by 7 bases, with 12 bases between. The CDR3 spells CASFRGGQPQHF. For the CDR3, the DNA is TGTGCCAGCTTCCGGGGGGGCCAGCCCCAGCATTTT.

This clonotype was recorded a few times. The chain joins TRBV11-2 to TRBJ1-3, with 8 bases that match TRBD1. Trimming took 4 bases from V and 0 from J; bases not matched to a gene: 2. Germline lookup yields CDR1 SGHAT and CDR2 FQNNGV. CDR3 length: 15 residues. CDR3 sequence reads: CASSSDRVSGNTIYF. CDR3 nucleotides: TGTGCCAGCAGCTCGGACAGGGTCTCTGGAAACACCATATATTTT.

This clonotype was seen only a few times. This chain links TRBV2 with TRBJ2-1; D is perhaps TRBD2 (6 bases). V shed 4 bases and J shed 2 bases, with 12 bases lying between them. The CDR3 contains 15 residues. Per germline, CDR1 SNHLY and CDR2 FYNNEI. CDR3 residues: CASSVEGGTYNEQFF. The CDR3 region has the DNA TGTGCCAGCAGTGTCGAGGGAGGAACCTACAATGAGCAGTTCTTC.

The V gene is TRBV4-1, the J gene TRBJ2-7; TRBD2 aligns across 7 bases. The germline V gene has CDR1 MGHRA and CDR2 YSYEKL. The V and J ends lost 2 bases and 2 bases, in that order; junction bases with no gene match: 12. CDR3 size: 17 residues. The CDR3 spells CASSQILGLPNAYEQYF. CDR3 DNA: TGCGCCAGCAGCCAAATATTGGGACTACCAAACGCCTACGAGCAGTACTTC.

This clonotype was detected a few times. The CDR3 here is CASSLGPGRTNYEQYF. CDR3 sequence (DNA): TGCGCCAGCAGCTTGGGACCGGGACGAACCAACTACGAGCAGTACTTC. This chain uses TRBV5-1 with TRBJ2-7; D may be TRBD1 or TRBD2 (5 bases each). The V gene's germline CDR1 is SGHRS and CDR2 YFSETQ. The CDR3 sequence is 16 residues long. The V end was cut by 0 bases, the J end by 3 bases, with 16 bases between.

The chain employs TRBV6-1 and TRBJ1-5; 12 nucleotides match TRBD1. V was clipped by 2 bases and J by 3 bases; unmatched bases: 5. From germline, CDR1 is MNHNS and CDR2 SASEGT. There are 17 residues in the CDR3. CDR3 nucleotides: TGTGCCAGCAGTGAACGGGGACAGGGGGCGAACAATCAGCCCCAGCATTTT. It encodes CASSERGQGANNQPQHF.

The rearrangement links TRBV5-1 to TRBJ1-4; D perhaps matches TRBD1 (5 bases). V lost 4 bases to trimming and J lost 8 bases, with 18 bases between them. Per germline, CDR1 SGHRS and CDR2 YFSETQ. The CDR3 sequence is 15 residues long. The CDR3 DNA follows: TGCGCCAGCAGCCGTGAAGGGACCCTAGGGGAAAAACTGTTTTTT. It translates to CASSREGTLGEKLFF.

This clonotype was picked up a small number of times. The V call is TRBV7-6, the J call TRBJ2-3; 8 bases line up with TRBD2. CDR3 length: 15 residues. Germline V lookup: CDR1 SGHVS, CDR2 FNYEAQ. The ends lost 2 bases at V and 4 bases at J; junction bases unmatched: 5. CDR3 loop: CASSLPGLDSDTQYF. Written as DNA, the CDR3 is TGTGCCAGCAGCTTACCGGGACTAGACTCAGATACGCAGTATTTT.

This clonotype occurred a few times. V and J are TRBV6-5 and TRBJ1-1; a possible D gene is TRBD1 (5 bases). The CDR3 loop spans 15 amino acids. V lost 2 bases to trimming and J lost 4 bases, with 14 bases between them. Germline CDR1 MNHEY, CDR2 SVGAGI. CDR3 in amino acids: CASSYGGGGFTEAFF. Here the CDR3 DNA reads TGTGCCAGCAGTTACGGCGGGGGGGGGTTCACTGAAGCTTTCTTT.

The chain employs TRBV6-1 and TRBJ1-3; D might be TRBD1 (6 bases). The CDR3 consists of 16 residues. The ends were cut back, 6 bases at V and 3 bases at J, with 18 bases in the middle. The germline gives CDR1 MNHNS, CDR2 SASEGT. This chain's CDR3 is CASSPLTGNRGNTIYF. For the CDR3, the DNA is TGTGCCAGCAGCCCTCTCACAGGGAACCGTGGAAACACCATATATTTT.

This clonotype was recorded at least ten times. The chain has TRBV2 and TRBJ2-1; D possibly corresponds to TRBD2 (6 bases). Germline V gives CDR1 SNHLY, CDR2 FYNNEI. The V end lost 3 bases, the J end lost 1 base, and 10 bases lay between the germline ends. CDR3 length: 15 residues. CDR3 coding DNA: TGTGCCAGCAGTGACTGGGGGGAGTCCTACAATGAGCAGTTCTTC. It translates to CASSDWGESYNEQFF.

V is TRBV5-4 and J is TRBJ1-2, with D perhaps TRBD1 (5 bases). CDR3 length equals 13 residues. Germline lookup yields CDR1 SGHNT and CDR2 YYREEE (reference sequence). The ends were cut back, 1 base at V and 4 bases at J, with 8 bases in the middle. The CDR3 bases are TGTGCCAGCAGCTTGTACCAGGGCTATGGCTACACCTTC. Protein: CASSLYQGYGYTF.

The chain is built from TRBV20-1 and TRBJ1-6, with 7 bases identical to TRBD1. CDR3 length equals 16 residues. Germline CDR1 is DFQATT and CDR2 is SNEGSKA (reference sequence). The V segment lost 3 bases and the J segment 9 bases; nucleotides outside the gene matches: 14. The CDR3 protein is CSARLWPGTVSSPLHF. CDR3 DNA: TGCAGTGCTAGGCTTTGGCCCGGGACAGTTAGTTCACCCCTCCACTTT.

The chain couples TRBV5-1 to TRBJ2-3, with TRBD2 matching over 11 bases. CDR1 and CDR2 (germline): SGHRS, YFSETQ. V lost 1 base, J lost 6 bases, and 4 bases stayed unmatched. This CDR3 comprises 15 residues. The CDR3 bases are TGCGCCAGCAGCTTGACTAGCGGGAGAAGGGATACGCAGTATTTT. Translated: CASSLTSGRRDTQYF. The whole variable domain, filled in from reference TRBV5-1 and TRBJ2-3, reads KAGVTQTPRYLIKTRGQQVTLSCSPISGHRSVSWYQQTPGQGLQFLFEYFSETQRNKGNFPGRFSGRQFSNSRSEMNVSTLELGDSALYLCASSLTSGRRDTQYFGPGTRLTVL.

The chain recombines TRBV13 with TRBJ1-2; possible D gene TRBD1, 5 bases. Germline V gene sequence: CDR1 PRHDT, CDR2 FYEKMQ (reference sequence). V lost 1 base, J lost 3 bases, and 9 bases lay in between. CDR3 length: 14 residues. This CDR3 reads CASSLADSYYGYTF. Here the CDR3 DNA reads TGTGCCAGCAGCTTAGCAGACAGCTACTATGGCTACACCTTC.

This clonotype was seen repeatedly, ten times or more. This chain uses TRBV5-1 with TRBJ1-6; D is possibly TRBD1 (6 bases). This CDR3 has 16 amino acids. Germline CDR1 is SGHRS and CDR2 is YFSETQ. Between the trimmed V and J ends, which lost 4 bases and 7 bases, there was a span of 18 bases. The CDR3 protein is CASSAVVGAGNSPLHF. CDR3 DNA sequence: TGCGCCAGCAGCGCCGTTGTGGGGGCGGGAAATTCACCCCTCCACTTT.